This T cell receptor (beta chain) was observed in a study of OX40 agonist ivuxolimab in advanced cancers. Method: immunoSEQ multiplex PCR; TCRdb's copy keeps in-frame clones and lacks some. This sample has roughly 150,000 clones; under 95% occur once, and the top ten carry around 0.28%. Germline lookup yields CDR1 MDHEN and CDR2 SYDVKM. This CDR3 region has 15 residues. V was trimmed by 5 bases and J by 8 bases, leaving 21 bases between them. J is TRBJ1-1 and V is TRBV28, with D possibly TRBD1 on 5 matching bases. This TCR derives from an adult with an advanced solid tumor such as melanoma, head and neck, liver or kidney cancer. The sequencing used CD4+ or CD8+ T cells sorted from blood, collected in a trial of the OX40 agonist ivuxolimab. The CDR3 loop reads CASSPPLPGPPEAFF. CDR3 sequence (DNA): TGTGCCAGCAGTCCCCCCCTACCGGGACCCCCAGAAGCTTTCTTT.